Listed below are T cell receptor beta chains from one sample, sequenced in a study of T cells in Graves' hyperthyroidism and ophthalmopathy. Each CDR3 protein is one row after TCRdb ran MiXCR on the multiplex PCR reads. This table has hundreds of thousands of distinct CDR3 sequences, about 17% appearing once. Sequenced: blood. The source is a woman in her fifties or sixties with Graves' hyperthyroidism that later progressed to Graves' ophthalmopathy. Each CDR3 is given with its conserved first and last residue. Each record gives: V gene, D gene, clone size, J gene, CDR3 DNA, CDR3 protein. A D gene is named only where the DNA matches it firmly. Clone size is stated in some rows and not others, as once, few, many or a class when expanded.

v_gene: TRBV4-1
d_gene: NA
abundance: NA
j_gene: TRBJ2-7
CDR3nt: TGCGCCAGCAGCCAAAATGAACTAAGTGGGAACGAGCAGTACTTC
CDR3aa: CASSQNELSGNEQYF

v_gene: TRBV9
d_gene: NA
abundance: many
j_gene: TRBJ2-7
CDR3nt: TGTGCCAGCAGCGTAGACCCAGGGGTCTCCTACGAGCAGTACTTC
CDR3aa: CASSVDPGVSYEQYF

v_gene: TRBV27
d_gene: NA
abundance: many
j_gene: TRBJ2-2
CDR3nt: TGTGCCAGCAGTTTATTAGGGAACACCGGGGAGCTGTTTTTT
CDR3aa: CASSLLGNTGELFF

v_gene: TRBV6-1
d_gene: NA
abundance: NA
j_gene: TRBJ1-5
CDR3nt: TGTGCCAGCAGTGAGGTTCGGGGGTATCAGCCCCAGCATTTT
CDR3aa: CASSEVRGYQPQHF

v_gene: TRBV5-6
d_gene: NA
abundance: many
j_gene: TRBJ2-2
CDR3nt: TGTGCCAGCAGCTTGGCTATGAACACCGGGGAGCTGTTTTTT
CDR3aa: CASSLAMNTGELFF

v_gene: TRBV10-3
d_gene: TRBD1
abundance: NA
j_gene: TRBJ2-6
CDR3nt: TGTGCCATCAGTGAGTCGGGACAGAGCACCTCTGGGGCCAACGTCCTGACTTTC
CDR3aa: CAISESGQSTSGANVLTF

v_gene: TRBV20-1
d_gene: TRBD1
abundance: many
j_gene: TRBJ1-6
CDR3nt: TGCAGTGCTAGTGCGCCGGGACAGGGGAATTCACCCCTCCACTTT
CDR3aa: CSASAPGQGNSPLHF

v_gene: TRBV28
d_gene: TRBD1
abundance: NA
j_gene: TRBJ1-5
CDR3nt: TGTGCCAGCAGTGATTACTTGGACAGGGGCAAGGATCTCAACGGCTATAGCAATCAGCCCCAGCATTTT
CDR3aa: CASSDYLDRGKDLNGYSNQPQHF

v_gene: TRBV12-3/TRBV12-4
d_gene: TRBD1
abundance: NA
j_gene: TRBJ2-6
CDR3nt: TGTGCCAGCAGTGCCGGGACAGGGGGCGGTGGGGCCAACGTCCTGACTTTC
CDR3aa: CASSAGTGGGGANVLTF

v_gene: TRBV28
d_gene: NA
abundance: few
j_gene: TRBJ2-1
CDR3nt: TGTGCCAGCAGTAGGGAGATGCTTCGGAATGAGCAGTTCTTC
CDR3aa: CASSREMLRNEQFF

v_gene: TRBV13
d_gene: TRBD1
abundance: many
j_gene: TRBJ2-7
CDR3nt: TGTGCCAGCAGCTATAGGACAGGGGGTCGCTCCTACGAGCAGTACTTC
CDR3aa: CASSYRTGGRSYEQYF

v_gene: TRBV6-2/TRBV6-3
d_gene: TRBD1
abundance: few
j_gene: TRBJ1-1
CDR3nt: TGTGCCAGCAGTCACCCCGGGACAGAAGGGAACACTGAAGCTTTCTTT
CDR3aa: CASSHPGTEGNTEAFF

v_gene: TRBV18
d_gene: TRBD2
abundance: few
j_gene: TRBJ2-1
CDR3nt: TGTGCCAGCTCACCACAGACGGGGGGGCCGATGAATGAGCAGTTCTTC
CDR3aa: CASSPQTGGPMNEQFF

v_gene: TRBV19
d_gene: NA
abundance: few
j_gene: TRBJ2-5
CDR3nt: TGTGCCAGTAGTTGGGCCAGTTCGCAAGAGACCCAGTACTTC
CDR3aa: CASSWASSQETQYF

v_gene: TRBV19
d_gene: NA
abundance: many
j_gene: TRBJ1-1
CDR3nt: TGTGCCAGTAGTAAACGAAATTCAATGAACACTGAAGCTTTCTTT
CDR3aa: CASSKRNSMNTEAFF

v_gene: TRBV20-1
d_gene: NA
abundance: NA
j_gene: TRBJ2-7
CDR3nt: TGCAGTGCTGGAGGCGGGAGGACAGGGAGCTACGAGCAGTACTTC
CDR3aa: CSAGGGRTGSYEQYF

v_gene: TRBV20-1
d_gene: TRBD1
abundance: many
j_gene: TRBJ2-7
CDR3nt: TGCAGTGCGGCGGACAGGGGAGAAGAGCAGTACTTC
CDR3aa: CSAADRGEEQYF

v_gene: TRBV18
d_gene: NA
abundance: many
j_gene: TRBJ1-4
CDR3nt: TGTGCCAGCTCACCGGGGGGTCAGGAAAAACTGTTTTTT
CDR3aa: CASSPGGQEKLFF

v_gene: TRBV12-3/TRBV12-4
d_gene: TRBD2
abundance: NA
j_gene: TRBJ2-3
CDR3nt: TGTGCCAGCAGTTTTAAGCGGGGGGGAGGCACAGATACGCAGTATTTT
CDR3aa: CASSFKRGGGTDTQYF

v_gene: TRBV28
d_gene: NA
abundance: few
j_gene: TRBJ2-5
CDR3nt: TGTGCCAGCAGTTTCACCGACAGAGAAAAAGAGACCCAGTACTTC
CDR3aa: CASSFTDREKETQYF

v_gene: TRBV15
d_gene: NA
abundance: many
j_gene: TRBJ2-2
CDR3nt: TGTGCCACCAGCAGAGACCGTTCCCTCACCGGGGAGCTGTTTTTT
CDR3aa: CATSRDRSLTGELFF

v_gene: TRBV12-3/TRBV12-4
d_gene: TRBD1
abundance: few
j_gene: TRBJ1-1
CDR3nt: TGTGCCAGCGCCCCGTGGGACAGGGGGACTGAAGCTTTCTTT
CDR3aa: CASAPWDRGTEAFF

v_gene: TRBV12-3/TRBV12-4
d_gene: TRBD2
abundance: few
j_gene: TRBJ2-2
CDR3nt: TGTGCCAGCAGTTTTCGGGGGGGGCCCCGGACCGGGGAGCTGTTTTTT
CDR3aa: CASSFRGGPRTGELFF

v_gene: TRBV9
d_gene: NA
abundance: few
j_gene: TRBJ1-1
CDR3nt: TGTGCCAGTTCCAAATCGGGTATGAACACTGAAGCTTTCTTT
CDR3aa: CASSKSGMNTEAFF

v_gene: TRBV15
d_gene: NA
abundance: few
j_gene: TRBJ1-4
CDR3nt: TGTGCCACCAGCAGAGCCGGTGAAAAACTGTTTTTT
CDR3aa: CATSRAGEKLFF

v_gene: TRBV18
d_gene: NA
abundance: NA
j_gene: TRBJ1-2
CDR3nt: TGTGCCAGCTCACAGCCTGACAGGTCCTCTACTTATGGCTACACCTTC
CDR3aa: CASSQPDRSSTYGYTF

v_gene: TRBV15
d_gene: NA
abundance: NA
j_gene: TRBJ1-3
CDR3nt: TGTGCCACCAGCAGAGATGCGTCAGAGGGAAACACCATATATTTT
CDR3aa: CATSRDASEGNTIYF

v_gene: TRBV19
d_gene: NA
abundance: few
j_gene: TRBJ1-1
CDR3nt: TGTGCCAGTAGTACCACAGGGCTGTCGAACACTGAAGCTTTCTTT
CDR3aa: CASSTTGLSNTEAFF

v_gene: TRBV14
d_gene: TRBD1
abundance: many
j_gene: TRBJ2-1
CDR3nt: TGTGCCAGCAGCCAACCTCAGGGGGCGATACTCACCAATGAGCAGTTCTTC
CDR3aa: CASSQPQGAILTNEQFF

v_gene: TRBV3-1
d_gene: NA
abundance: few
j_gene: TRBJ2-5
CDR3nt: TGTGCCAGCAGCCAAGAGGGAGGATATGAGTACTTC
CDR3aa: CASSQEGGYEYF

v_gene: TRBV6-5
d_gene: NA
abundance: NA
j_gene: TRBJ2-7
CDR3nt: TGTGCCAGCAGTTACTCTACGACACCGACCTACGAGCAGTACTTC
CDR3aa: CASSYSTTPTYEQYF

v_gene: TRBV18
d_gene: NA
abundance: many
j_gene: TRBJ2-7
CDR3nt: TGTGCCAGCTCACCACTGGACGGGTCCTACGAGCAGTACTTC
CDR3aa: CASSPLDGSYEQYF

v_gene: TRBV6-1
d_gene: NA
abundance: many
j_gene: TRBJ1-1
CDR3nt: TGTGCCAGCAGCATACGTAGGAACACTGAAGCTTTCTTT
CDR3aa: CASSIRRNTEAFF

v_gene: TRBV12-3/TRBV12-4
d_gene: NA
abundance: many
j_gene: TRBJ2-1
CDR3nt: TGTGCCAGCAGTTTAGGAGGGTCTATCGGCAATGAGCAGTTCTTC
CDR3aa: CASSLGGSIGNEQFF

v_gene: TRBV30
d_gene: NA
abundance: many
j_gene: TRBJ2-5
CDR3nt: TGTGCCTGGGGGGTAGACGTCCGGGAGACCCAGTACTTC
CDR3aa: CAWGVDVRETQYF